These 12 T cell receptor beta chains originate from one sample sequenced in a study of cytomegalovirus exposure and HLA in healthy donors. The PCR had 60 Vbeta and 13 Jbeta primers. The repertoire was sequenced with immunoSEQ multiplex PCR; TCRdb's copy has only in-frame clones and lacks some. The data contain under 200,000 clones, approximately 78% of them singletons. Sequencing was carried out using PBMCs. The receptor source for this set is a girl aged 2 to 9 in good health and CMV-seropositive.

The chain combines TRBV5-5 with TRBJ2-2; 11 bases agree with TRBD2. V shed 2 bases and J 6 bases; nucleotides not matched to a gene: 3. CDR3 size: 15 residues. Germline CDR1 reads SGHKS; CDR2 reads YYEKEE (reference sequence). CDR3 DNA sequence: TGTGCCAGCAGCTTTCTAGCGGGAGGCGCCGGGGAGCTGTTTTTT. Translation gives CASSFLAGGAGELFF.

This clone occurred a few times. The chain links TRBV6-5 to TRBJ2-3; D uncertain. With 6 bases removed from V and 2 bases from J, the gap between germline ends came to 3 bases. CDR3 length: 11 amino acids. CDR1 MNHEY and CDR2 SVGAGI come from the germline V gene. CDR3 DNA: TGTGCCAGCAGCAACACAGATACGCAGTATTTT. This gives the protein CASSNTDTQYF.

The J gene is TRBJ1-1, the V gene TRBV5-4; possible D gene TRBD1, 5 bases. V dropped 4 bases and J dropped 5 bases, with 15 bases sitting between them. The CDR3 spans 14 residues. Germline lookup yields CDR1 SGHNT and CDR2 YYREEE (reference sequence). The CDR3 here is CASSLVGGKTEAFF. The CDR3 DNA is TGTGCCAGCAGCCTGGTCGGGGGGAAGACTGAAGCTTTCTTT.

The chain carries TRBV5-4 and TRBJ1-5; unclear D gene. Germline V gene data show CDR1 as SGHNT and CDR2 as YYREEE (reference sequence). The CDR3 is 13 residues long. The V and J ends lost 4 bases and 7 bases respectively, with 12 bases between them. The CDR3 sequence: CASSNHPGQPQHF. In DNA form, the CDR3 reads TGTGCCAGCAGCAACCACCCGGGACAGCCCCAGCATTTT.

The genes are TRBV6-5 and TRBJ2-5, with D possibly being TRBD1 (5 bases). The CDR3 is made up of 15 amino acids. V shed 5 bases and J shed 1 base, with 14 bases lying between them. Germline values: CDR1 MNHEY, CDR2 SVGAGI. The CDR3 region has the DNA TGTGCCAGCAGTCCGCCTCTGGGGCGCCAAGAGACCCAGTACTTC. This gives the protein CASSPPLGRQETQYF.

Written as DNA, the CDR3 is TGTGCCAGCAGCAAGTCCGGGACTCGAGTGTACGAGCAGTACTTC. Residues: CASSKSGTRVYEQYF. V and J are TRBV5-4 and TRBJ2-7; D perhaps matches TRBD2 (6 bases). The CDR3 totals 15 residues. V was cut by 4 bases and J by 4 bases, with 18 bases left in between. Germline CDR1 SGHNT, CDR2 YYREEE (reference sequence).

This clone has just one count. J is TRBJ2-6 and V is TRBV11-2; D gene unclear. The CDR3 totals 17 residues. Germline V gene lookup returns CDR1 SGHAT and CDR2 FQNNGV. V lost 1 base to trimming and J lost 0 bases, with 10 bases between them. As DNA, the CDR3 is TGTGCCAGCAGCTTAGCGTCCGGGTACTCTGGGGCCAACGTCCTGACTTTC. Residues: CASSLASGYSGANVLTF.

The rearrangement links TRBV6-1 to TRBJ1-4; tentatively, D is TRBD1 (5 bases). This CDR3 region has 16 residues. The V gene lost 3 bases and the J gene lost 4 bases, with 15 bases spanning the gap. The germline V gene encodes CDR1 MNHNS and CDR2 SASEGT. This CDR3 reads CASSDDGGRGNEKLFF. The DNA for the CDR3 is TGTGCCAGCAGTGACGATGGAGGGAGGGGTAATGAAAAACTGTTTTTT.

This sequence joins TRBV30 and TRBJ2-6; 8 bases line up with TRBD1. Germline CDR1 reads GTSNPN; CDR2 reads SVGIG (reference sequence). With V trimmed by 0 bases and J by 3 bases, 1 base remained unmatched. The CDR3 length is 15 residues. CDR3: CAWSVDRGGANVLTF. The CDR3 DNA reads TGTGCCTGGAGTGTCGACAGGGGTGGGGCCAACGTCCTGACTTTC.

The chain's CDR3 is CASSLVGGDLTYEQYF. Written as DNA, the CDR3 is TGCGCCAGCAGCTTGGTAGGCGGAGACCTTACCTACGAGCAGTACTTC. The genes are TRBV5-1 and TRBJ2-7; D unresolved. The germline CDR1 and CDR2 sequences are SGHRS and YFSETQ. The V end was cut by 0 bases, the J end by 2 bases, with 15 bases between. The CDR3 is made up of 16 amino acids. Full variable domain (remainder filled in from reference TRBV5-1 and TRBJ2-7): KAGVTQTPRYLIKTRGQQVTLSCSPISGHRSVSWYQQTPGQGLQFLFEYFSETQRNKGNFPGRFSGRQFSNSRSEMNVSTLELGDSALYLCASSLVGGDLTYEQYFGPGTRLTVT.

V and J are TRBV28 and TRBJ2-1; 8 nucleotides match TRBD2. Germline loops: CDR1 MDHEN, CDR2 SYDVKM. The CDR3 totals 17 residues. The V and J ends lost 6 bases and 0 bases, in that order; junction bases with no gene match: 10. The CDR3 here is CASREELAVSSYNEQFF. The CDR3 DNA reads as TGTGCCAGCAGGGAGGAACTAGCGGTTAGCTCCTACAATGAGCAGTTCTTC.

This rearrangement joins TRBV30 to TRBJ1-1, with 12 bases fitting TRBD1. The ends lost 0 bases at V and 3 bases at J; junction bases unmatched: 11. Germline CDR1 is GTSNPN and CDR2 is SVGIG (reference sequence). The CDR3 is made up of 18 amino acids. The CDR3 sequence: CAWSVSGTGGGFDTEAFF. Written as DNA, the CDR3 is TGTGCCTGGAGTGTTTCCGGGACAGGGGGCGGGTTTGACACTGAAGCTTTCTTT.